This T cell receptor (beta chain) was documented in a study of cytomegalovirus exposure and HLA in healthy donors. Germline CDR1 reads SNHLY; CDR2 reads FYNNEI. CDR3 length: 13 residues. The V gene lost 7 bases and the J gene lost 5 bases, with 14 bases spanning the gap. The PCR employed 60 Vbeta primers together with 13 Jbeta primers. Clones were read by immunoSEQ multiplex PCR, and TCRdb kept only the in-frame ones, dropping some. The sample lists over 250,000 clones; roughly 85% were seen once. This receptor was obtained from a man aged 35 to 55 in good health and CMV-seropositive. Input material: PBMCs. This sequence joins TRBV2 and TRBJ2-5; the D gene is possibly TRBD1 (6 bases). CDR3 nucleotide sequence: TGTGCCAGCATATCTGACAGGAGGGAGACCCAGTACTTC. Translated: CASISDRRETQYF.